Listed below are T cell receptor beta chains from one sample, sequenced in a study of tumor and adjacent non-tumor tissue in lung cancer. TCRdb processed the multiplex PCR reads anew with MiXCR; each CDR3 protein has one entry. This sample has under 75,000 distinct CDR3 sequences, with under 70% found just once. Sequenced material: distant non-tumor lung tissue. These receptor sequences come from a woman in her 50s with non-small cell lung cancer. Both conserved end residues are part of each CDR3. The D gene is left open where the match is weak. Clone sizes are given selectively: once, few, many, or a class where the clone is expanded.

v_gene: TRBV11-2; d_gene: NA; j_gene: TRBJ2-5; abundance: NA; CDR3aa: CASSLGESLQESQYF; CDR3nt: TGTGCCAGCAGCTTAGGGGAGAGTCTACAAGAGTCCCAGTACTTC
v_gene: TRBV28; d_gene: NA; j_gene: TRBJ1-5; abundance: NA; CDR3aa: CAGSPIGSADQPQHF; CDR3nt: TGTGCCGGCAGTCCCATCGGATCGGCAGATCAGCCCCAGCATTTT
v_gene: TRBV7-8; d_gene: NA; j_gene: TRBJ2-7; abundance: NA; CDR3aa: CASSFFQSRREQYF; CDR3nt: TGTGCCAGCAGCTTTTTCCAGAGTCGGCGCGAGCAGTACTTC
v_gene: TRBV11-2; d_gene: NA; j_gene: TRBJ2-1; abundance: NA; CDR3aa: CASSLELGVAAYEEQFF; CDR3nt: TGTGCCAGCAGCTTAGAGTTAGGGGTAGCCGCCTACGAGGAGCAGTTCTTC
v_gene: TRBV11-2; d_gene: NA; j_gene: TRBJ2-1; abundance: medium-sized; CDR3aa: CASSLESGAGQFF; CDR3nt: TGTGCCAGCAGCTTAGAGTCTGGCGCAGGGCAGTTCTTC
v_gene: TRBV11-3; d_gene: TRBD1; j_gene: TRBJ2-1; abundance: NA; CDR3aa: CASCRQFRGHDNEQFF; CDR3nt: TGTGCCAGCTGCCGACAATTTAGGGGGCATGATAATGAGCAGTTCTTC
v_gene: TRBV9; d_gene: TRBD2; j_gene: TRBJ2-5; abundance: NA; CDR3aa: CASSAGLAGETQYF; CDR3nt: TGTGCCAGCAGCGCAGGATTAGCGGGAGAGACCCAGTACTTC
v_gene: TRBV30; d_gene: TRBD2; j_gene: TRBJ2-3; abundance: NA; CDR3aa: CAWSRRTSGRVDTQYF; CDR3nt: TGTGCCTGGAGTCGAAGGACTAGCGGGAGGGTGGATACGCAGTATTTT
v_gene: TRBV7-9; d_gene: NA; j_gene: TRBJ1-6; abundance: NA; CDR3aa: CASSVSNSPLHF; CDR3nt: TGTGCCAGCAGCGTTTCGAATTCACCCCTCCACTTT
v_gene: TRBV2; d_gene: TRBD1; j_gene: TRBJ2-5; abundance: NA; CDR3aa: CASSVDKTRGETQYF; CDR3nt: TGTGCCAGCAGTGTGGACAAAACCAGGGGGGAGACCCAGTACTTC
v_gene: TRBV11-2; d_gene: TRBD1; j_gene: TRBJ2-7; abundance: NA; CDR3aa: CASSLIGQGASEHYF; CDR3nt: TGTGCCAGCAGCTTAATTGGACAGGGGGCATCCGAGCATTACTTC
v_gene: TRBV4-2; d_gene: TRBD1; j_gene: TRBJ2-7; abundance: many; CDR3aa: CASSQDQGVGEQYF; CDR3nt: TGTGCCAGCAGCCAAGACCAGGGGGTAGGCGAGCAGTACTTC
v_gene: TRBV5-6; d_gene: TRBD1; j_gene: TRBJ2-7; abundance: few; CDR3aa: CASNWGQGGYEQYF; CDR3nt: TGTGCCAGCAACTGGGGACAGGGAGGCTACGAGCAGTACTTC